Listed below are T cell receptor beta chains from one sample, sequenced in a study of shared clonotypes between healthy human individuals. The data were produced by immunoSEQ multiplex PCR, yet TCRdb's version contains in-frame clones alone and is incomplete. This sample has 900,000 to 1,200,000 clones; approximately 80% occur once, and the top ten carry 0.55% to 0.7%. The sequencing input was memory CD4+ T cells from PBMCs. Receptors were obtained from a man aged 18-30 years in good health. Some clones in this sample may be carry-over from other donors' samples. The CDR3 runs from the conserved cysteine through the conserved F or W. The order of the fields is clone size, D gene, V gene, J gene, CDR3 DNA, CDR3 protein. D genes are given only for firm matches. The listing skips clone size in some rows; elsewhere it reads once, few, many or a size class.

>few|.|TRBV28|TRBJ1-1
TGTGCCAGCAGAGGGACGCTCAGGTCTGAAGCTTTCTTT
CASRGTLRSEAFF
>.|.|TRBV27|TRBJ1-2
TGTGCCAGCAGTTTATCGATGTCCAGGGTTGGGGGCTACACCTTC
CASSLSMSRVGGYTF
>.|.|TRBV6-1|TRBJ1-1
TGTGCCAGCAGTGGGTGGAGGGGAGACCTCACTGAAGCTTTCTTT
CASSGWRGDLTEAFF
>.|.|TRBV5-1|TRBJ1-3
TGCGCCAGCAGCTTGGCCGGGCTCGACTCTGGAAACACCATATATTTT
CASSLAGLDSGNTIYF
>.|.|TRBV2|TRBJ1-2
TGTGCCAGCAGTGAAGCAGGGGGGGCTGGCTACACCTTC
CASSEAGGAGYTF
>many|TRBD1|TRBV7-6|TRBJ2-7
TGTGCCAGCAGCTTGGACAGGGGGCCCTACGAGCAGTACTTC
CASSLDRGPYEQYF
>.|TRBD1|TRBV5-4|TRBJ1-4
TGTGCCAGGGACAGGGATTTAAAAACTAATGAAAAACTGTTTTTT
CARDRDLKTNEKLFF
>.|.|TRBV29-1|TRBJ2-3
TGCAGCTTTTTGGTCACAGATACGCAGTATTTT
CSFLVTDTQYF
>.|.|TRBV10-2|TRBJ2-1
TGCGCCAGCTCAGACAGGACCTACAATGAGCAGTTCTTC
CASSDRTYNEQFF
>.|.|TRBV7-2|TRBJ2-3
TGTGCCAGCAGCTTAGGTGGGCCATACGATTTTAGCACAGATACGCAGTATTTT
CASSLGGPYDFSTDTQYF
>.|.|TRBV5-1|TRBJ2-3
TGCGCCAGCAGCTTGGCAAGAGCGGGACAGCCAGATACGCAGTATTTT
CASSLARAGQPDTQYF
>.|.|TRBV11-1|TRBJ2-7
TGTGCCAGCAGCCTTACGGGTGGCCTTGGGGAGCAGTACTTC
CASSLTGGLGEQYF
>.|.|TRBV10-3|TRBJ2-3
TGTGCCATCAGTGTAGGGACCCACACAGATACGCAGTATTTT
CAISVGTHTDTQYF
>.|TRBD2|TRBV2|TRBJ2-5
TGTGCCAGCAGTGGGTCCCGGGAGGGGACCCAGTACTTC
CASSGSREGTQYF
>once|TRBD2|TRBV4-2|TRBJ2-7
TGTGCCAGCAGCCAAGATCTCCAGGGACTAAGCTCCTACGAGCAGTACTTC
CASSQDLQGLSSYEQYF
>.|.|TRBV7-9|TRBJ1-4
TGTGCCAGCAGCTTGGGTACAGCTCCATATGAAAAACTGTTTTTT
CASSLGTAPYEKLFF
>.|TRBD2|TRBV5-4|TRBJ2-2
TGTGCCAGCAGCGAGGGACTAGCGGGCGGAGCGGGCACCGGGGAGCTGTTTTTT
CASSEGLAGGAGTGELFF
>.|.|TRBV6-1|TRBJ2-5
TGTGCCAGCAGTGGGCGTCTCCAAGAGACCCAGTACTTC
CASSGRLQETQYF
>.|.|TRBV10-1|TRBJ2-3
TGCGCCAGCAGTGAGATGGCAGTCAACTTGGGAGATACGCAGTATTTT
CASSEMAVNLGDTQYF
>.|TRBD1|TRBV19|TRBJ1-5
TGTGCCAGTAGTACCGGGACAGGGGGCCAGCCCCAGCATTTT
CASSTGTGGQPQHF
>few|.|TRBV5-8|TRBJ2-5
TGTGCCAGCAGCTTGTTTCGCAGGGGGATTCGAGCGGGCCTCCAAGAGACCCAGTACTTC
CASSLFRRGIRAGLQETQYF
>.|TRBD1|TRBV9|TRBJ2-1
TGTGCCAGCAGCGGGGGCCCGGGACAGGGGGCCCACAATGAGCAGTTCTTC
CASSGGPGQGAHNEQFF
>.|.|TRBV9|TRBJ1-2
TGTGCCAGCAGCACCCTTATAGGCTACACCTTC
CASSTLIGYTF
>once|TRBD1|TRBV10-3|TRBJ2-1
TGTGCCATCCGCAGCCGGACAGGGGGCTACAATGAGCAGTTCTTC
CAIRSRTGGYNEQFF
>few|.|TRBV28|TRBJ1-5
TGTGCCACCATGTTTGGGGGAGCGATTCAGCCCCAGCATTTT
CATMFGGAIQPQHF
>.|.|TRBV5-6|TRBJ2-7
TGTGCCAGCAGCTCGCGCGGGGCCGGGGCCGCCATGGGCCACGAGCAGTACTTC
CASSSRGAGAAMGHEQYF
>.|.|TRBV7-2|TRBJ1-1
TGTGCCAGCAGCTTAGGAGGGCAGGGCCTCACTGAAGCTTTCTTT
CASSLGGQGLTEAFF
>.|.|TRBV5-1|TRBJ2-7
TGCGCCAGCAGCTTGGCCACAGGGCAGTACGAGCAGTACTTC
CASSLATGQYEQYF
>.|.|TRBV21-1|TRBJ2-7
TGTGCCAGCAGCAAAACTAGCGGGAGGCCCCCCTACGAGCAGTACTTC
CASSKTSGRPPYEQYF
>.|.|TRBV4-2|TRBJ1-1
TGTGCCAGCAGCCAAGACAGATACACTGAAGCTTTCTTT
CASSQDRYTEAFF
>once|.|TRBV27|TRBJ1-4
TGTGCCAGCAGTTCTCGGGCCGTACGAGAAAAACTGTTTTTT
CASSSRAVREKLFF
>.|.|TRBV28|TRBJ1-5
TGTGCCAGCAGTTCCCCAGGAAGGGGGAACAATCAGCCCCAGCATTTT
CASSSPGRGNNQPQHF
>once|.|TRBV6-5|TRBJ2-2
TGTGCCAGCAAAAGACTGTTTCCCGGGGAGCTGTTTTTT
CASKRLFPGELFF
>.|TRBD1|TRBV5-5|TRBJ2-7
TGTGCCAGCAGCTTGGCCATAGGACAGGGGTGGAGCGAGCAGTACTTC
CASSLAIGQGWSEQYF
>.|.|TRBV28|TRBJ2-6
TGTGCCAGCAGTTTTTCTGTATCCGGGGCCAACGTCCTGACTTTC
CASSFSVSGANVLTF
>.|TRBD1|TRBV10-3|TRBJ2-3
TGTGCCATCAGTTCGGACAGGCAGTCTACCCAGTATTTT
CAISSDRQSTQYF
>.|.|TRBV5-1|TRBJ1-1
TGCGCCAGCAGCTTGGACCCAGGGTCTACTGAAGCTTTCTTT
CASSLDPGSTEAFF
>.|TRBD2|TRBV5-4|TRBJ2-3
TGTGCCAGCAGCTTGACCGGGGGGTATGATACGCAGTATTTT
CASSLTGGYDTQYF
>.|.|TRBV6-5|TRBJ2-3
TGTGCCAGCAGTTACGGTCGGCGCACAGATACGCAGTATTTT
CASSYGRRTDTQYF
>.|TRBD1|TRBV7-2|TRBJ1-5
TGTGCCAGCAGCTCAGACAGGGTCAGGCAGCCCCAGCATTTT
CASSSDRVRQPQHF
>.|TRBD2|TRBV7-3|TRBJ2-2
TGTGCCAGCAGAGCGAGCGGGAGGGCCTCCACCGGGGAGCTGTTTTTT
CASRASGRASTGELFF
>.|.|TRBV7-2|TRBJ1-5
TGTGCCAGCAGCTTAGGGTGGAATCAGTTTAGCAATCAGCCCCAGCATTTT
CASSLGWNQFSNQPQHF
>.|TRBD1|TRBV7-9|TRBJ1-1
TGTGCCAGCAGCTTAGAACGGGGCCAGGGGGGCACTGAAGCTTTCTTT
CASSLERGQGGTEAFF
>.|.|TRBV7-3|TRBJ2-3
TGTGCCAGCAGCTTAAGTTGGGGGCCCCCGGTGTATTTT
CASSLSWGPPVYF
>.|.|TRBV2|TRBJ2-7
TGTGCCAGCAAGGAGGGGTCGCTCTACGAGCAGTACTTC
CASKEGSLYEQYF
>.|.|TRBV5-4|TRBJ1-2
TGTGCCAGCAGCCCCGACAGCGCCTATGGCTACACCTTC
CASSPDSAYGYTF
>.|.|TRBV9|TRBJ1-2
TGTGCCAGCAGCCTGGGACGGGGGTTCTATGGCTACACCTTC
CASSLGRGFYGYTF
>.|.|TRBV6-1|TRBJ1-2
TGTGCCAGCAGTGAAGAAGTTGGATATGGCTACACCTTC
CASSEEVGYGYTF
>.|.|TRBV5-6|TRBJ2-4
TGTGCCAGCAGCCCGCCGGGACTTCACATTCAGTACTTC
CASSPPGLHIQYF
>.|TRBD1|TRBV5-1|TRBJ1-1
TGCGCCAGCAGTCCCGACAGGGCGGGCACTGAAGCTTTCTTT
CASSPDRAGTEAFF
>.|TRBD1|TRBV28|TRBJ1-2
TGTGCCAGCAGTTCGCTCCCGGGACAGGGGGCATATGGCTACACCTTC
CASSSLPGQGAYGYTF
>.|TRBD1|TRBV18|TRBJ2-2
TGTGCCAGCTCACCACCGGGACAGGGACTACCGAACACCGGGGAGCTGTTTTTT
CASSPPGQGLPNTGELFF
>.|TRBD2|TRBV5-1|TRBJ2-7
TGCGCCAGCAGCTTGGGACTAGCGGGCCCGGAGCAGTACTTC
CASSLGLAGPEQYF
>.|TRBD1|TRBV6-6|TRBJ2-4
TGTGCCAGCAGTTACTCGCAAGGACAGGGCGGGTTTCAGTACTTC
CASSYSQGQGGFQYF
>.|.|TRBV10-2|TRBJ2-2
TGCGCCAGCATGTCTACGAACACCGGGGAGCTGTTTTTT
CASMSTNTGELFF
>.|.|TRBV5-8|TRBJ1-1
TGTGCCAGCAGCGTGACTCGGGGGAAGACTGAAGCTTTCTTT
CASSVTRGKTEAFF
>.|.|TRBV18|TRBJ1-5
TGTGCCAGCTCAGCGGGGGGGAATCAGCCCCAGCATTTT
CASSAGGNQPQHF
>.|.|TRBV11-2|TRBJ2-5
TGTGCCAGCAGCTTAGGTCTGCAAGAGACCCAGTACTTC
CASSLGLQETQYF
>once|TRBD1|TRBV5-1|TRBJ1-1
TGCGCCAGCAGCGGCCCCGGGACAGGGAGTACTGAAGCTTTCTTT
CASSGPGTGSTEAFF